A selection of T cell receptor beta chains follows, all from one sample in a study of T cell repertoires in cytomegalovirus infection. TCRdb re-called the reads through MiXCR, storing one row per CDR3 protein. The sample lists 900,000 to 950,000 distinct CDR3 sequences, around 32% occurring once. These receptors' targets are unknown. Sequencing used cultured CD8+ T cells from PBMCs, obtained from culture after CMV antigen stimulation. These receptors were taken from a human donor in good health (CMV status not recorded). Some clones in this sample may be carry-over from other donors' samples. Both conserved end residues are part of each CDR3. The size field is filled for only some rows; it gives once, few, many or a size class.

- TRBJ2-5 TRBV15 CATSRVTRKTQYF
- TRBJ1-2 TRBV19 CASSVDPTASIFSNYGYTF
few TRBJ2-7 TRBV7-4 CASSLRQKYEQYF
- TRBJ1-1 TRBV15 CATSRRSVSGGEAFF
- TRBJ1-1 TRBV6-2/TRBV6-3 CARSTGRNTEAFF
few TRBJ1-6 TRBV27 CASTRRDRLNSPLHF
few TRBJ1-5 TRBV19 CASSIDIGSNQPQHF
many TRBJ1-1 TRBV7-3 CASSSDTVTEAFF
many TRBJ2-5 TRBV11-1 CASGPPKGQEYQETQYF
many TRBJ2-6 TRBV7-6 CASSSGLAGASGANVLTF
few TRBJ2-5 TRBV19 CATLGETQYF
- TRBJ1-1 TRBV4-2 CASSQEGSPTEAFF
- TRBJ2-3 TRBV12-3/TRBV12-4 CASSLGQAPDTQYF
- TRBJ1-1 TRBV7-4 CASSLDGDPRGSEAFF
- TRBJ1-5 TRBV27 CASSLSERQPQHF
few TRBJ1-2 TRBV27 CASRTGTGILGYTF
few TRBJ2-5 TRBV7-9 CASTPGLSGGETQYF
- TRBJ2-1 TRBV4-2 CASSQGAGTLTALEQFF
- TRBJ1-3 TRBV10-3 CAISESIRSSGNTIYF
once TRBJ2-7 TRBV12-3/TRBV12-4 CASSLKVRADEQYF
few TRBJ2-1 TRBV4-1 CASSHPGLAGDPSYNEQFF
few TRBJ2-1 TRBV13 CASSPLRGRSYNEQFF
- TRBJ1-2 TRBV27 CASAFGNGDGYYGYTF
- TRBJ2-2 TRBV7-6 CASSLAGGNIGELFF
- TRBJ2-6 TRBV27 CASSLTPTGTFSGANVLTF
- TRBJ1-2 TRBV6-1 CASSDRGKNYGYTF
- TRBJ1-5 TRBV27 CASSVDGVFNQPQHF
- TRBJ2-2 TRBV2 CASVAGRELFF
- TRBJ1-1 TRBV6-6 CATTGDTEAFF
many TRBJ2-5 TRBV7-2 CASSLAVQQETQYF
many TRBJ1-2 TRBV7-8 CASSSSFGGPGYTF
few TRBJ2-5 TRBV28 CASSLYSGIQETQYF
few TRBJ2-7 TRBV3-1 CASSGRDRYYEQYF
- TRBJ1-1 TRBV12-5 CASGLTGRDTEAFF
few TRBJ2-1 TRBV9 CASSVGGGGKDEQFF
- TRBJ2-7 TRBV12-5 CASGYRDYEQYF
- TRBJ2-7 TRBV3-1 CASSQDRLDYEQYF
- TRBJ1-6 TRBV6-6 CASSYSLKALHF
- TRBJ2-2 TRBV6-4 CASSLDVYGELFF
many TRBJ2-2 TRBV12-3/TRBV12-4 CASSFLAGANTGELFF
- TRBJ2-6 TRBV11-2 CASSYRNSGANVLTF
- TRBJ2-1 TRBV11-1 CASSSSDRGLNEQFF
- TRBJ2-7 TRBV20-1 CSARALSGTVTYEQYF
- TRBJ2-5 TRBV7-9 CASRIAGVQETQYF
- TRBJ2-2 TRBV7-8 CASSGTFDFGELFF
few TRBJ2-1 TRBV28 CASSLFGVYNEQFF
- TRBJ1-1 TRBV4-2 CASSQERREAFF
few TRBJ2-3 TRBV7-3 CASSLRQGAGGDTQYF
few TRBJ1-5 TRBV28 CASSLYRSNQPQHF